This TCR beta chain comes out of a study of T-cell memory formation after mild COVID-19 (dated by TCRdb to 2020 to 2023). Background for the entire study: Most TCR sequence clusters were specific to one of the two donors. Longitudinal TCRalpha and TCRbeta repertoire sequencing tracked T-cell clones expanding and contracting after mild COVID-19 in two donors. The cohort comprised two young, previously healthy adult volunteers, one female and one male.

The sequencing machine was an Illumina NovaSeq 6000. cDNA libraries for TCRalpha and TCRbeta were prepared by 5'RACE using constant-segment primers, with sample barcodes and unique molecular identifiers added. Trizol reagent was used to extract RNA from every sample. Amplification of the libraries took two PCR steps, and the second step added a second sample barcode plus Illumina TruSeq adapters. Sequencing of the libraries was done on an Illumina NovaSeq, producing 2 x 150 bp paired-end reads. Concerning the study's data processing: Reads were demultiplexed and collapsed into UMI-guided consensus sequences with migec v1.2.7. Using mixcr v2.1.11, UMI consensuses were aligned to TRA and TRB V and J templates and then assembled into clonotypes. Clonotypes were classified as expanded or contracted when called significant by both edgeR and NoisET, with noise models trained on biological replicates. For edgeR calls, the thresholds were a false discovery rate-adjusted p below 0.01 and a log2 fold-change of 1. As an exploratory analysis of dynamics, PCA with hierarchical clustering was applied to max-normalized trajectories of the 1000 most abundant clonotypes. Separately sequenced CD4+ and CD8+ repertoires were used to assign a CD4 or CD8 phenotype to each responding clone. TCRdb trimmed public reads at Q25 via fastp, called clones via MiXCR and kept in-frame beta chains. Under each unique CDR3 protein, matching rows form one entry showing the most common genes and DNA. TCRdb, not the authors, supplied the V and J calls. The sample table contains under 450,000 distinct CDR3 sequences; only one count was recorded for about 22% of them. Of the sample, around 13% falls within the top ten clones.

Looking up the germline V gene yields CDR1 KGHDR and CDR2 SFDVKD. From its cysteine to its phenylalanine, the CDR3 spans 18 amino acids. Here the CDR3 DNA is all that survives: 54 bases in frame from base 1. V is trimmed back by 3 bases and J by 4 bases, and the junction contains 12 bases that no gene match accounts for. This clonotype was counted between two and nine times. The antigen it recognizes is unknown. No clone much larger than this one lies a single base away; base qualities are absent. Ficoll-Paque density gradient centrifugation was the method used to isolate PBMCs. Results the study describes overall, beyond this receptor: Balanced CD4/CD8 phenotypes were observed for clones contracting from day 15 to 85, whereas a bias towards CD4+ was observed for a second wave of clones expanding from day 15 to 37. Whether the second-wave clones peaking on day 37 were SARS-CoV-2 specific was not confirmed. Only a couple of mild cases were covered in the study, and larger cohorts including severe cases with pre-infection samples were considered necessary. Some responding clones were detected in pre-infection memory, suggesting pre-existing cross-reactive memory T cells joined the SARS-CoV-2 response. Contracting CD4+ clones turned up mainly in the CM and EM memory subsets, whereas EMRA was where CD8+ clones were enriched.

The chain is assembled from TRBV24-1 and TRBJ2-2; a stretch of 8 junction bases matches TRBD2. Sequenced material: PBMCs or a T cell subset sorted from them (not recorded which). The sequence came from an adult woman who had mild COVID-19 (a few samples of this study predate the infection). The sample titles of this study are shuffled in the database, so cell type and time point are left out; the donor was told from shared clones. In nucleotide form, the sequence is TGTGCCACCAGTGATCTTAGACTATCGGGGACTAGCACCGGGGAGCTGTTTTTT. This translates into CATSDLRLSGTSTGELFF.